This T cell receptor (beta chain) was identified in a study of shared clonotypes between healthy human individuals. Adults of Caucasian background living in Nashville, Tennessee made up all donors. The repertoire was sequenced with immunoSEQ multiplex PCR; TCRdb's copy has only in-frame clones and lacks some. The sample records approximately 2,300,000 clones, about nine tenths being singletons. The study's findings and limits: Generally, naive subsets came out with larger estimated richness than memory subsets.

Comment on this clone: Its antigen is unknown.

This clonotype was obtained from a man younger than 35 in good health. Some clones in this sample may be carry-over from other donors' samples. The sample was naive CD4+ T cells from PBMCs. As to subset: CD45RA+ positively selected.

CDR3 DNA: TGTGCCAGCAGCCACCAAAAGGTGCAGGGGAGTGAAAAACTGTTTTTT. Translated: CASSHQKVQGSEKLFF. The rearrangement uses TRBV4-2 and TRBJ1-4; TRBD1 is a possible D gene (6 bases). V was clipped by 3 bases and J by 7 bases, with 18 bases between them. Germline loops: CDR1 LGHNA, CDR2 YNFKEQ. The CDR3 contains 16 residues.